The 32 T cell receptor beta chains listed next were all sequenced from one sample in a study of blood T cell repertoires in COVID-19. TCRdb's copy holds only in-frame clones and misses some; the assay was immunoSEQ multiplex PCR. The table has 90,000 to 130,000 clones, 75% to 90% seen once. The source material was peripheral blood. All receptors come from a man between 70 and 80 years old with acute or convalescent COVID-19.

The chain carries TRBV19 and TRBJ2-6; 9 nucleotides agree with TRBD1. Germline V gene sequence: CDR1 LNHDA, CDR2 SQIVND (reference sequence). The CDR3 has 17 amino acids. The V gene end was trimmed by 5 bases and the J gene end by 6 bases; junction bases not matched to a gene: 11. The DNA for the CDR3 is TGTGCCAGTAGTCGACCCACAGGGGGCGGATCGGCCAACGTCCTGACTTTC. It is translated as CASSRPTGGGSANVLTF.

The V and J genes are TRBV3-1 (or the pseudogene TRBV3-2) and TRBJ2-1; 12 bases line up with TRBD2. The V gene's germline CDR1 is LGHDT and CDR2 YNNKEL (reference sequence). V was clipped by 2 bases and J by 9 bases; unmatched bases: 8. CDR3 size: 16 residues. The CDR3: CASSQLAGGLGSEQFF. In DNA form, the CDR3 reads TGTGCCAGCAGCCAACTAGCGGGGGGGCTCGGCTCTGAGCAGTTCTTC.

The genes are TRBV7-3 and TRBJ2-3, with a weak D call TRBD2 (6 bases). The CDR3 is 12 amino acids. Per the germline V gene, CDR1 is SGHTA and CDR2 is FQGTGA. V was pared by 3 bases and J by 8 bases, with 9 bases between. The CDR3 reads CASSLQEGTQYF. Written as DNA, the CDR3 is TGTGCCAGCAGCTTGCAGGAGGGTACGCAGTATTTT.

The CDR3 sequence is CAWNPRDLRNQFF. In DNA form, the CDR3 reads TGTGCCTGGAACCCCAGGGACTTGAGGAATCAGTTCTTC. The chain joins TRBV30 to TRBJ2-1; D perhaps matches TRBD2 (6 bases). The length of the CDR3 is 13 residues. CDR1 and CDR2 from the germline V gene are GTSNPN and SVGIG (reference sequence). Trimming cost V 4 bases and J 13 bases, with 20 bases left between them.

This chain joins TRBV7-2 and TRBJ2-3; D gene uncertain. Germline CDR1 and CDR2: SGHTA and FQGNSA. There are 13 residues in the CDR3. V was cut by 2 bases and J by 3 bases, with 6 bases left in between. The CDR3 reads CASSLYSTDTQYF. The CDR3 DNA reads TGTGCCAGCAGCTTATATAGTACAGATACGCAGTATTTT.

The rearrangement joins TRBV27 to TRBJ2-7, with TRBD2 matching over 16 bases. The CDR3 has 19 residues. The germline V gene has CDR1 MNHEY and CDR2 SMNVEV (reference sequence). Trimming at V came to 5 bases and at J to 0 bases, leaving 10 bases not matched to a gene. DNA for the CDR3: TGTGCCAGCAGTCCCGGGACTAGCGGGAGGGCCCGAAGCTCCTACGAGCAGTACTTC. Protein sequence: CASSPGTSGRARSSYEQYF.

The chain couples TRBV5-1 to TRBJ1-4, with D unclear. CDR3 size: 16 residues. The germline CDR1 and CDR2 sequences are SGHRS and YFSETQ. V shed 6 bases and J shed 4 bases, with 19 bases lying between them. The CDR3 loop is CASNPLGVMVNEKLFF. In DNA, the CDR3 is TGCGCCAGCAACCCCTTGGGCGTCATGGTTAATGAAAAACTGTTTTTT. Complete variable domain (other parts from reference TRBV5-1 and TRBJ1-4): KAGVTQTPRYLIKTRGQQVTLSCSPISGHRSVSWYQQTPGQGLQFLFEYFSETQRNKGNFPGRFSGRQFSNSRSEMNVSTLELGDSALYLCASNPLGVMVNEKLFFGSGTQLSVL.

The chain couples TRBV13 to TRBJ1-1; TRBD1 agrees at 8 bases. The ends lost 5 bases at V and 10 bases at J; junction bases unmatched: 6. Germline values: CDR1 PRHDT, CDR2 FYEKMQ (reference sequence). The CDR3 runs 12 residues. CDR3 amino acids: CASSVDRGVAFF. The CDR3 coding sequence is TGTGCCAGCAGCGTCGACAGGGGCGTAGCTTTCTTT.

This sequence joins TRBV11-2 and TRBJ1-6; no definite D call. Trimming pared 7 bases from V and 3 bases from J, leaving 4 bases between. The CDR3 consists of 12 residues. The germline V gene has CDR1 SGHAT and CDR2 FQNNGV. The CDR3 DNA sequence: TGTGCCAGCACGTTCTATAATTCACCCCTCCACTTT. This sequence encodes CASTFYNSPLHF.

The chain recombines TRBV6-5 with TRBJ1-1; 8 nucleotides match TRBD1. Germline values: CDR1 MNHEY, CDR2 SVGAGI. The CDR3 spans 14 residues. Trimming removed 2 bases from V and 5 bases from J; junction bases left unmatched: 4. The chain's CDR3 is CASSYAGGKTEAFF. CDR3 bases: TGTGCCAGCAGTTACGCAGGGGGCAAGACTGAAGCTTTCTTT.

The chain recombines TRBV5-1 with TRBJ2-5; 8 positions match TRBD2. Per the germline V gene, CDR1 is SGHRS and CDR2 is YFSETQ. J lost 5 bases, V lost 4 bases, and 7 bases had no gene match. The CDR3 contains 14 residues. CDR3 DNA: TGCGCCAGCAGCCCCGGGACTAGTGTGGAGACCCAGTACTTC. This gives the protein CASSPGTSVETQYF.

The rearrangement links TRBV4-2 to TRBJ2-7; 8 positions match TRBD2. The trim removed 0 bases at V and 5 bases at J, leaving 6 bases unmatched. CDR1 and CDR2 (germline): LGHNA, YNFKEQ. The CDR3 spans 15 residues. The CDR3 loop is CASSQDGSGTDEQYF. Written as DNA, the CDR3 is TGTGCCAGCAGCCAAGATGGTAGCGGGACCGACGAGCAGTACTTC.

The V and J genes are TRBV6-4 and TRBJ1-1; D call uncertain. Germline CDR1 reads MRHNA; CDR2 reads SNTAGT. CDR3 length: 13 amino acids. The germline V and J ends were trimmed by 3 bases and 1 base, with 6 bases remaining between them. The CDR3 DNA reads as TGTGCCAGCAGTGAGGCAAGGAACACTGAAGCTTTCTTT. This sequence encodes CASSEARNTEAFF.

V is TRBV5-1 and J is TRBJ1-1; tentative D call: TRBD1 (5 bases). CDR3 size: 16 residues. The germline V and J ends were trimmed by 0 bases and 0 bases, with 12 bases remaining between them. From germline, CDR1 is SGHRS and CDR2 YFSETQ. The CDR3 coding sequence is TGCGCCAGCAGCTTGGACCCTCGGGGGGTGAACACTGAAGCTTTCTTT. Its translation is CASSLDPRGVNTEAFF.

CDR3 sequence: CASRDRGKGNTIYF. CDR3 nucleotides: TGTGCCAGCAGGGACAGGGGGAAAGGAAACACCATATATTTT. The chain links TRBV6-5 to TRBJ1-3, with TRBD1 matching over 10 bases. Germline V gives CDR1 MNHEY, CDR2 SVGAGI. With 6 bases clipped from V and 4 bases from J, the junction kept 3 bases outside the gene matches. The CDR3 runs 14 residues.

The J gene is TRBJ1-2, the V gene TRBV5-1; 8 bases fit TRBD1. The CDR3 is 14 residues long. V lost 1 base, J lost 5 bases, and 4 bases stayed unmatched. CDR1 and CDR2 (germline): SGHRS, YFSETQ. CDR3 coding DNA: TGCGCCAGCAGCTTGCCGACAGGGGTTTATGGCTACACCTTC. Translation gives CASSLPTGVYGYTF. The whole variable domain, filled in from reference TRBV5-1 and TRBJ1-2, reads KAGVTQTPRYLIKTRGQQVTLSCSPISGHRSVSWYQQTPGQGLQFLFEYFSETQRNKGNFPGRFSGRQFSNSRSEMNVSTLELGDSALYLCASSLPTGVYGYTFGSGTRLTVV.

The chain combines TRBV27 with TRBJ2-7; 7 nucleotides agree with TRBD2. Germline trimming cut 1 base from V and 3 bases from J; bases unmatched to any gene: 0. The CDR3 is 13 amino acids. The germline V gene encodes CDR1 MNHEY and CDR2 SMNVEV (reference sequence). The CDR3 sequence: CASSLLAGYEQYF. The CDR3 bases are TGTGCCAGCAGTTTATTAGCGGGCTACGAGCAGTACTTC.

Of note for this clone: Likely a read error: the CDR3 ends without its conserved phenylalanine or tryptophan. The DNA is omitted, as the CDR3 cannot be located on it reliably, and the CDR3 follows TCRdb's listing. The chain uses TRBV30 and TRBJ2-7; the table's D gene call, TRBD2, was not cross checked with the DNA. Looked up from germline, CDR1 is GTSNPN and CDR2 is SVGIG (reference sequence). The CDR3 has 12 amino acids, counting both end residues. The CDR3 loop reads CAWSDGRGFVRL.

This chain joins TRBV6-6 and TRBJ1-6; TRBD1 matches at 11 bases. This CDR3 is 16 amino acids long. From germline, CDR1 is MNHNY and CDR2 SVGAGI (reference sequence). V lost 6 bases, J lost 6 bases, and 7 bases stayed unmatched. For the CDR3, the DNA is TGTGCCAGCAGCCCCGCGGGACAGGGGGGTAATTCACCCCTCCACTTT. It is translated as CASSPAGQGGNSPLHF.

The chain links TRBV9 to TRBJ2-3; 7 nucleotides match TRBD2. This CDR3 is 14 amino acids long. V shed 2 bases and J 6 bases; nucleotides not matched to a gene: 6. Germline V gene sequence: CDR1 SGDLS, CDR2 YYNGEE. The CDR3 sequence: CASSVSRAGDTQYF. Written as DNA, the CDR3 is TGTGCCAGCAGCGTCTCTCGAGCGGGGGATACGCAGTATTTT.

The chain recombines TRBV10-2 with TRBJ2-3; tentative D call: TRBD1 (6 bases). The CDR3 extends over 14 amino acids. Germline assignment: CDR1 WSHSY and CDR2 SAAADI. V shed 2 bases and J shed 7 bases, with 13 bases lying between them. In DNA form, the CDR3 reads TGCGCCAGCAGTGAGCCCACCAGGGGTTATACGCAGTATTTT. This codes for CASSEPTRGYTQYF.

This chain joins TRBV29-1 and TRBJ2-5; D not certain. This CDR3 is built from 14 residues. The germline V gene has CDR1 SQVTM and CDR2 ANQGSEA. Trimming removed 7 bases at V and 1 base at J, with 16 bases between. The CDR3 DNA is TGCAGCGCCCGTCCCCTCCGGAGCCAAGAGACCCAGTACTTC. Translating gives CSARPLRSQETQYF.

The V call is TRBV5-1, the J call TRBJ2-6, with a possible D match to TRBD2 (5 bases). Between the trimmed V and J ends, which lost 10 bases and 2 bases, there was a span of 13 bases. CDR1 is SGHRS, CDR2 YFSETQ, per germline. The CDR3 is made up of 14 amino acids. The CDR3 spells CACMRVPGANVLTF. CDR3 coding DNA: TGCGCCTGCATGAGGGTCCCTGGGGCCAACGTCCTGACTTTC.

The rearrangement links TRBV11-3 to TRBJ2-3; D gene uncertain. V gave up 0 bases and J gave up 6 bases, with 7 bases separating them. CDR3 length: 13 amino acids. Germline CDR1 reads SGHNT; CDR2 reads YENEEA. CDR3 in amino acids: CASSLDRWDTQYF. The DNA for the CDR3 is TGTGCCAGCAGCTTAGATAGATGGGATACGCAGTATTTT. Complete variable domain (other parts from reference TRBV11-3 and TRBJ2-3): EAGVVQSPRYKIIEKKQPVAFWCNPISGHNTLYWYLQNLGQGPELLIRYENEEAVDDSQLPKDRFSAERLKGVDSTLKIQPAELGDSAVYLCASSLDRWDTQYFGPGTRLTVL.

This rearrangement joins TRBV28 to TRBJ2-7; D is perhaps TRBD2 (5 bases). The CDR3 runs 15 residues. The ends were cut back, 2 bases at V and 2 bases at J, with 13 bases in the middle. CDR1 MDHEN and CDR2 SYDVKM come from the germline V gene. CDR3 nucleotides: TGTGCCAGCAGTTTAGCCGGGGTGAATGCCTACGAGCAGTACTTC. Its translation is CASSLAGVNAYEQYF. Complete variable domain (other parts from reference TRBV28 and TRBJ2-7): DVKVTQSSRYLVKRTGEKVFLECVQDMDHENMFWYRQDPGLGLRLIYFSYDVKMKEKGDIPEGYSVSREKKERFSLILESASTNQTSMYLCASSLAGVNAYEQYFGPGTRLTVT.

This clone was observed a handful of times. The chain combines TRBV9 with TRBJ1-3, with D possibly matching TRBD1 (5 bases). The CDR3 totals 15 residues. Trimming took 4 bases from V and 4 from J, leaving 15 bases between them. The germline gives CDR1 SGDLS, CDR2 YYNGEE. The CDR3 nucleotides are TGTGCCAGCAGCCCCTGGGCAGGGAAGGGAAACACCATATATTTT. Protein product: CASSPWAGKGNTIYF.

For the CDR3, the DNA is TGTGCCAGCAGGGGGAGCGTATCCTATAATTCACCCCTCCACTTT. Protein product: CASRGSVSYNSPLHF. The chain carries TRBV27 and TRBJ1-6; D unresolved. Germline V gives CDR1 MNHEY, CDR2 SMNVEV (reference sequence). This CDR3 contains 15 residues. The germline V and J ends were trimmed by 6 bases and 1 base, with 10 bases remaining between them.

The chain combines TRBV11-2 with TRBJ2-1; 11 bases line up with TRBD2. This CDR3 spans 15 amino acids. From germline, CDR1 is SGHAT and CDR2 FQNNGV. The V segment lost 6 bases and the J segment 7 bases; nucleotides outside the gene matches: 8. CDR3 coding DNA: TGTGCCAGCAGTCATAATAGCGGGAGGGCTAATGAGCAGTTCTTC. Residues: CASSHNSGRANEQFF.

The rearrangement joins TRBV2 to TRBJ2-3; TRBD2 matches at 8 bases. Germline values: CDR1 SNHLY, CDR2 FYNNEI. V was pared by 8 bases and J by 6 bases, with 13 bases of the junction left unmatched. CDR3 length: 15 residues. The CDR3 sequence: CASEDPRGVRDTQYF. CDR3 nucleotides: TGTGCCAGCGAGGATCCGCGGGGGGTAAGGGATACGCAGTATTTT.

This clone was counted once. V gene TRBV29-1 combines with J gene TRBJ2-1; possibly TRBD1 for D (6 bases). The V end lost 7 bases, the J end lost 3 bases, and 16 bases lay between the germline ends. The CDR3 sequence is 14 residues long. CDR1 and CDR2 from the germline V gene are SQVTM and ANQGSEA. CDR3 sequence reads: CSATPEQGYNEQFF. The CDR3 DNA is TGCAGCGCGACCCCGGAACAGGGCTACAATGAGCAGTTCTTC.

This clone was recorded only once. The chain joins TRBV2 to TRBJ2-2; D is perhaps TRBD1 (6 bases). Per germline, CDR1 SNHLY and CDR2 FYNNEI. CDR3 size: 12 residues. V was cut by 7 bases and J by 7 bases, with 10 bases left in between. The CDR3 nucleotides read TGTGCCAGCAACAGGGTTGGCGGGGAGCTGTTTTTT. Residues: CASNRVGGELFF. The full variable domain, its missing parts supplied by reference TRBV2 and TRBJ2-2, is EPEVTQTPSHQVTQMGQEVILRCVPISNHLYFYWYRQILGQKVEFLVSFYNNEISEKSEIFDDQFSVERPDGSNFTLKIRSTKLEDSAMYFCASNRVGGELFFGEGSRLTVL.

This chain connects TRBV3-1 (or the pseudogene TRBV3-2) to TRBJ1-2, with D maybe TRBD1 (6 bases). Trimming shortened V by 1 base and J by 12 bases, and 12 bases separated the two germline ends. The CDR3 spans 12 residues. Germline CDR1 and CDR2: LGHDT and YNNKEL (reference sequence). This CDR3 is CASSQGGQTDTF. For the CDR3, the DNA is TGTGCCAGCAGCCAAGGAGGACAGACAGACACCTTC.